These 15 T cell receptor beta chains were sequenced from one sample in a study of blood T cell repertoires in COVID-19. Sequencing used immunoSEQ multiplex PCR; TCRdb keeps in-frame clones, though not all of them. Counted here are about 89,000 clones, 78% occurring once; the ten biggest clones make up approximately 6%. Sequenced input: peripheral blood. These receptor sequences come from a man in his 70s with COVID-19, enrolled during active disease.

This clone was counted a single time. The J gene is TRBJ2-2, the V gene TRBV3-1 (or the pseudogene TRBV3-2), with D possibly being TRBD1 (5 bases). Looked up from germline, CDR1 is LGHDT and CDR2 is YNNKEL (reference sequence). The ends were cut back, 5 bases at V and 6 bases at J, with 7 bases in the middle. The CDR3 consists of 12 residues. In DNA, the CDR3 is TGTGCCAGCAGCTTAGGGGCCGGGGAGCTGTTTTTT. Translation gives CASSLGAGELFF.

This chain connects TRBV19 to TRBJ2-2, with TRBD1 matching 7 bases. Germline V CDR1 and CDR2: LNHDA, SQIVND (reference sequence). J gave up 5 bases and V 5 bases, and 8 bases lay outside the gene matches. The CDR3 is 15 amino acids. CDR3 sequence reads: CASSVPGQQTGELFF. DNA of the CDR3: TGTGCCAGTAGTGTTCCGGGACAGCAAACCGGGGAGCTGTTTTTT.

The chain uses TRBV3-1 (or the pseudogene TRBV3-2) and TRBJ2-5, with TRBD2 matching 7 bases. Germline CDR1 and CDR2: LGHDT and YNNKEL (reference sequence). This CDR3 has 15 amino acids. V gave up 1 base and J gave up 5 bases; unmatched junction bases: 7. The CDR3 loop is CASSQVRAGGETQYF. In DNA, the CDR3 is TGTGCCAGCAGCCAAGTCAGGGCCGGGGGGGAGACCCAGTACTTC.

This clone has just a few counts. The J gene is TRBJ1-1, the V gene TRBV27, with a possible D match to TRBD1 (5 bases). This CDR3 has 14 residues. Trimming took 4 bases from V and 11 from J, leaving 20 bases between them. In germline, CDR1 is MNHEY, CDR2 SMNVEV (reference sequence). This CDR3 is CASSSSPGGKVAFF. DNA for the CDR3: TGTGCCAGCAGTTCCTCCCCGGGGGGGAAAGTTGCTTTCTTT.

The rearrangement links TRBV27 to TRBJ1-1, with D hard to call. Germline lookup yields CDR1 MNHEY and CDR2 SMNVEV (reference sequence). Trimming stripped 5 bases from V and 0 bases from J, with 13 bases between. The CDR3 has 15 residues. In DNA form, the CDR3 reads TGTGCCAGCAGTCCGCGGGGAGCTATGAACACTGAAGCTTTCTTT. Translation: CASSPRGAMNTEAFF.

The genes are TRBV6-5 and TRBJ2-4, with no clear D. The germline CDR1 and CDR2 sequences are MNHEY and SVGAGI. V lost 5 bases, J lost 2 bases, and 13 bases lay in between. This CDR3 contains 15 residues. The DNA for the CDR3 is TGTGCCAGCAGTAGAACAGCCTATTCCAAAAACATTCAGTACTTC. It encodes CASSRTAYSKNIQYF.

The chain uses TRBV6-5 and TRBJ2-2, with 7 nucleotides matching TRBD1. Germline assignment: CDR1 MNHEY and CDR2 SVGAGI. The V gene end was trimmed by 4 bases and the J gene end by 4 bases; junction bases not matched to a gene: 3. This CDR3 has 14 residues. In nucleotides, the CDR3 is TGTGCCAGCAGTTTTTACAGGGGCACCGGGGAGCTGTTTTTT. Protein product: CASSFYRGTGELFF.

V gene TRBV3-1 (or the pseudogene TRBV3-2) combines with J gene TRBJ2-1; the match to TRBD2 covers 8 bases. Germline V gene lookup returns CDR1 LGHDT and CDR2 YNNKEL (reference sequence). The V gene end was trimmed by 0 bases and the J gene end by 5 bases; junction bases not matched to a gene: 9. The CDR3 consists of 17 residues. CDR3 in DNA: TGTGCCAGCAGCCAAGAGATCTGGCGGGAGGACCACAATGAGCAGTTCTTC. Protein: CASSQEIWREDHNEQFF.

The V call is TRBV19, the J call TRBJ2-1; 7 bases fit TRBD2. V lost 6 bases to trimming and J lost 7 bases; unmatched junction nucleotides: 12. CDR3 size: 15 residues. The germline V gene encodes CDR1 LNHDA and CDR2 SQIVND (reference sequence). The DNA of the CDR3 is TGTGCCAGTAGCGCTTTGGGGCTAGCGGCGAATGAGCAGTTCTTC. Amino acid sequence: CASSALGLAANEQFF. The whole variable domain, filled in from reference TRBV19 and TRBJ2-1, reads DGGITQSPKYLFRKEGQNVTLSCEQNLNHDAMYWYRQDPGQGLRLIYYSQIVNDFQKGDIAEGYSVSREKKESFPLTVTSAQKNPTAFYLCASSALGLAANEQFFGPGTRLTVL.

This chain joins TRBV4-3 and TRBJ2-7, with 9 bases fitting TRBD1. V trimming: 3 bases; J trimming: 5 bases; junction bases outside the gene matches: 11. Germline CDR1 and CDR2: LGHNA and YSLEER. The CDR3 is made up of 16 amino acids. The CDR3 sequence: CASSQVPGQGVDEQYF. The CDR3 DNA is TGCGCCAGCAGCCAGGTCCCGGGACAGGGAGTCGACGAGCAGTACTTC.

The V gene is TRBV13, the J gene TRBJ2-1; D may be TRBD2 (5 bases). The CDR3 loop spans 11 amino acids. V gave up 5 bases and J gave up 8 bases, with 7 bases separating them. Germline V gene data show CDR1 as PRHDT and CDR2 as FYEKMQ (reference sequence). Here the CDR3 reads CASSLAYEQFF. The CDR3 bases are TGTGCCAGCAGCCTAGCATATGAGCAGTTCTTC.

The V gene is TRBV6-6, the J gene TRBJ1-5; 12 bases fit TRBD1. The CDR3 totals 18 residues. Germline CDR1 and CDR2: MNHNY and SVGAGI (reference sequence). V dropped 5 bases and J dropped 1; count of bases not matched to a gene: 9. CDR3 in amino acids: CASSRGTGGNWSNQPQHF. CDR3 nucleotides: TGTGCCAGCAGTCGTGGGACAGGGGGCAATTGGAGCAATCAGCCCCAGCATTTT.

Many counts were recorded for this clone. The chain couples TRBV7-3 to TRBJ2-1, with 12 bases aligning to TRBD2. The CDR3 is 19 amino acids. Per germline, CDR1 SGHTA and CDR2 FQGTGA. V was pared by 3 bases and J by 0 bases, with 9 bases of the junction left unmatched. The chain's CDR3 is CASSLLLAGGPSSYNEQFF. CDR3 coding DNA: TGTGCCAGCAGCTTGTTACTAGCGGGGGGTCCTAGCTCCTACAATGAGCAGTTCTTC.

The J gene is TRBJ1-5, the V gene TRBV7-2; 9 nucleotides agree with TRBD1. Germline assignment: CDR1 SGHTA and CDR2 FQGNSA. V dropped 5 bases and J dropped 1; count of bases not matched to a gene: 3. The CDR3 is made up of 15 amino acids. For the CDR3, the DNA is TGTGCCAGCAGCCCACAGGGGGCAAGCAATCAGCCCCAGCATTTT. Translated: CASSPQGASNQPQHF. Using reference TRBV7-2 and TRBJ1-5 for the parts outside the CDR3, the full variable domain is GAGVSQSPSNKVTEKGKDVELRCDPISGHTALYWYRQSLGQGLEFLIYFQGNSAPDKSGLPSDRFSAERTGGSVSTLTIQRTQQEDSAVYLCASSPQGASNQPQHFGDGTRLSIL.

This clone was seen only once. V usage is TRBV28 and J usage is TRBJ2-7, with 10 nucleotides matching TRBD1. This CDR3 comprises 17 residues. Germline V lookup: CDR1 MDHEN, CDR2 SYDVKM. The trim removed 1 base at V and 2 bases at J, leaving 8 bases unmatched. The DNA of the CDR3 is TGTGCCAGCAGTTTATTAGCCCCGACAGGGGGCCCCTACGAGCAGTACTTC. Its protein product is CASSLLAPTGGPYEQYF.